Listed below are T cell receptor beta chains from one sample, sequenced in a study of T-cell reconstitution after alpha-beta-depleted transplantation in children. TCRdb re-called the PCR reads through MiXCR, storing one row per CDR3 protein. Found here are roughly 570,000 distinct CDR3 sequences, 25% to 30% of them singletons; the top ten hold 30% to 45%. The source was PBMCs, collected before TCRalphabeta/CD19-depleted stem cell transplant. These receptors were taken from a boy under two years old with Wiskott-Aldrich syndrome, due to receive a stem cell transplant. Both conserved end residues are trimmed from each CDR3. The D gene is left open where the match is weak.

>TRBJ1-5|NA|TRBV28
ASSPLLIRDQPQH
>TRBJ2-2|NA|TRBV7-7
ASSLDGRGELF
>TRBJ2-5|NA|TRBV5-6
ASNNQGSETQY
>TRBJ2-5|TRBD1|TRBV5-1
ASSEDGQGSETQY
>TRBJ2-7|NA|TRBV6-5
ASSYVPGNHEQY
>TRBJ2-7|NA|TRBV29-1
SVGGSGGVYEQY
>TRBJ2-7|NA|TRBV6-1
ASSVRDGSSYEQY
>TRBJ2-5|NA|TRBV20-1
SAAAPSAPGTQY
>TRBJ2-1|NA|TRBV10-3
AISGVPYNEQF
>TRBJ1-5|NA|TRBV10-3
AISRQVSNQPQH
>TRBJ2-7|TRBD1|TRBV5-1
ASSRTGLYEQY
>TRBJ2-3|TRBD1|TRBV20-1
RARVPGGGGTDTQY
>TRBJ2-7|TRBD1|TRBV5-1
ASSPSPGQGFYEQY
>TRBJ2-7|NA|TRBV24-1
ATTGTNYEQY
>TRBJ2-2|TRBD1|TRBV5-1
ASSLLQGDTGELF
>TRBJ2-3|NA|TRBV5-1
ASSVHGRDTDTQY
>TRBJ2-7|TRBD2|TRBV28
ASRLASSGRFYEQY
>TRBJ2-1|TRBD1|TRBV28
ASSTTGFYNEQF
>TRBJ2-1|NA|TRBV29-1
SASGTNRVQRGEQF
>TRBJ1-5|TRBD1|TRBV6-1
ASNRQGGNQPQH
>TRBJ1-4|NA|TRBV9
ASSVEAGAGGNEKLF
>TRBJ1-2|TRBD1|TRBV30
AYQGGGYT
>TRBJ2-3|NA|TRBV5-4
ASSLDQGSADTQY
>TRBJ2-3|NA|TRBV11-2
ASSLGSALQLTDTQY
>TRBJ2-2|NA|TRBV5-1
ASSLEPLWSGELF
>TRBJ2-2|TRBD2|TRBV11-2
ASSLLPLAGEVTGELF
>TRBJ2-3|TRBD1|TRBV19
ASSPWTGGTDTQY
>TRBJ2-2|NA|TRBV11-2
ASSYVGYTGELF
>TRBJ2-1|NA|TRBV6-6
ASSYSIFNEQF
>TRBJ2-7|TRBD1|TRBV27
ASSPRTGAYEQY
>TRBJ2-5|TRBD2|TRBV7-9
ASSPLGLVEETQY
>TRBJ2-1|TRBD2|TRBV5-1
ASSLSAGTSYNEQF
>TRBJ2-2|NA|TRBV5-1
AISLAGPHAGELF